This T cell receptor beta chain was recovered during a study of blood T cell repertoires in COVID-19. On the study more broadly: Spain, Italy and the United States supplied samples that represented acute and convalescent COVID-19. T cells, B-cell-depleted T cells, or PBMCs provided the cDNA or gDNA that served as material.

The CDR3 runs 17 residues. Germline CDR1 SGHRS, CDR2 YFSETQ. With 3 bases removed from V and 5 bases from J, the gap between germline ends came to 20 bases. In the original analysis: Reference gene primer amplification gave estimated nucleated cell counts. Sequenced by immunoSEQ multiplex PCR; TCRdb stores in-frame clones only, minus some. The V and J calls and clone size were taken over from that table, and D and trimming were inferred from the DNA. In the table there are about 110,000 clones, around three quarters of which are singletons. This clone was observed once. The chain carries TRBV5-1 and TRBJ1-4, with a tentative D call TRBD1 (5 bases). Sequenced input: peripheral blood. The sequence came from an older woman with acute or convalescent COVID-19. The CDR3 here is CASSWGNRGFRNEKLFF. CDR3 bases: TGCGCCAGCAGCTGGGGTAATAGGGGTTTTCGAAATGAAAAACTGTTTTTT.